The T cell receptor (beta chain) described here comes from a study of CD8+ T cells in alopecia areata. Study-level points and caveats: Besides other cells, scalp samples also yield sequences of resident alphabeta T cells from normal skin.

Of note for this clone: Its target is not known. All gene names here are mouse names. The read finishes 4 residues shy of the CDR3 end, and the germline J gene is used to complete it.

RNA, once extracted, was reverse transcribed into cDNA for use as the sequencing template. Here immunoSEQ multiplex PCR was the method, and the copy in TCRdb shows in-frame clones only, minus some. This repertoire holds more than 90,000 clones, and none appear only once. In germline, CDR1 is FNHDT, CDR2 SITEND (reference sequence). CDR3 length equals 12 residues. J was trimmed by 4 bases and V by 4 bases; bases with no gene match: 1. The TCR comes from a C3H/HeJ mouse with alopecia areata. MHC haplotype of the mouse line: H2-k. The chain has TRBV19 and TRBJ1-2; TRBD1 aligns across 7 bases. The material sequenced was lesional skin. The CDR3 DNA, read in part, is TGTGCCAGCAGTTACAGGGGCTCC. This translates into CASSYRGS. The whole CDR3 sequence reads CASSYRGSDYTF.